The clone carrying this T cell receptor (beta chain) was recorded many times. Between the trimmed V and J ends, which lost 2 bases and 7 bases, there was a span of 11 bases. Germline V lookup: CDR1 LGHDT, CDR2 YNNKEL (reference sequence). The CDR3 has 14 residues. These data originate in a study of T cells of healthy individuals. One entry per CDR3 protein results from TCRdb running MiXCR on the 5' RACE reads. The table includes about 100,000 distinct CDR3 sequences, about 16% detected once. The chain is built from TRBV3-1 and TRBJ2-2; D may be TRBD1 or TRBD2 (5 bases each). The source of this sequence is a human donor in good health. The DNA of the CDR3 is TGTGCCAGCAGCCAACGGGGCATTGGCGGGGAGCTGTTTTTT. It encodes CASSQRGIGGELFF.